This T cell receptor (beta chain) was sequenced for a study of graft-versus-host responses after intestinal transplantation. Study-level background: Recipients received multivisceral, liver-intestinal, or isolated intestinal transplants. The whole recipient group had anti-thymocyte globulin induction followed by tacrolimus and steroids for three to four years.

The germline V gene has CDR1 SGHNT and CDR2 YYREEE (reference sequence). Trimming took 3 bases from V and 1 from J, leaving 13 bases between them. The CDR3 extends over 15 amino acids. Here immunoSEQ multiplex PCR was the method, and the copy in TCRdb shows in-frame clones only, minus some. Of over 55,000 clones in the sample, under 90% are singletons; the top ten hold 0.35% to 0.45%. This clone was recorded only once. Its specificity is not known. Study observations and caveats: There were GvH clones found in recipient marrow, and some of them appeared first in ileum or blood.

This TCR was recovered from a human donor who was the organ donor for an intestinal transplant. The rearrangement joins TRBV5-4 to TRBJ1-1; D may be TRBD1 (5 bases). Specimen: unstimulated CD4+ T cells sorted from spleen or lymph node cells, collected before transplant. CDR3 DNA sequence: TGTGCCAGCAGCTCTCTGGGGGAGGGGAACACTGAAGCTTTCTTT. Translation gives CASSSLGEGNTEAFF.